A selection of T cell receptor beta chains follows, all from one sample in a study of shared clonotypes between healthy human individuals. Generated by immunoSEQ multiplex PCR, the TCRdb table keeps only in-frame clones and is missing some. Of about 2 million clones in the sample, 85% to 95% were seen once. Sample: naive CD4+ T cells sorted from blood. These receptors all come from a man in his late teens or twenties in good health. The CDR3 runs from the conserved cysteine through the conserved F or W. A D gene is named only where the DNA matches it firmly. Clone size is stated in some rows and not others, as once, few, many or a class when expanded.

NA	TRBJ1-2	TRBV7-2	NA	TGTGCCAGCAGCTTAGATGGGGGGGCCGTCTATGGCTACACCTTC	CASSLDGGAVYGYTF
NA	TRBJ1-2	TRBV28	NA	TGTGCCAGCAAAAGGGGGGGCGACAGCTTCTATGGCTACACCTTC	CASKRGGDSFYGYTF
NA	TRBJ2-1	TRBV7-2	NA	TGTGCCAGCAGGCCCGCCCAGCCCAATGAGCAGTTCTTC	CASRPAQPNEQFF
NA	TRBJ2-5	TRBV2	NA	TGTGCCAGCAGTGCCGGGGAGCTAGCCCAAGAGACCCAGTACTTC	CASSAGELAQETQYF
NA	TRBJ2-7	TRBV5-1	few	TGCGCCAGCAGCTTGGGCGGGAACTCCTACGAGCAGTACTTC	CASSLGGNSYEQYF
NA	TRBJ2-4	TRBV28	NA	TGTGCCAGCAGTATCGACAGGTTACTAGCCAAAAACATTCAGTACTTC	CASSIDRLLAKNIQYF
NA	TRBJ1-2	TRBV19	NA	TGTGCCAGTAGTATACGGAACTATGGCTACACCTTC	CASSIRNYGYTF
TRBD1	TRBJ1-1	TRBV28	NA	TGTGCCAGCAGTACGCCGGGACAGGGGCCGAACACTGAAGCTTTCTTT	CASSTPGQGPNTEAFF
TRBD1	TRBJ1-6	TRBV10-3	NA	TGTGCCATCAGGGGGGACAGAGCCTTCCCCCTCCACTTT	CAIRGDRAFPLHF
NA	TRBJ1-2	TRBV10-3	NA	TGTGCCATCAGTTCGACAGCCTATGGCTACACCTTC	CAISSTAYGYTF
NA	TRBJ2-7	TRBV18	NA	TGTGCCAGCTCGCCGGGGGCACTGAACAACGAGCAGTACTTC	CASSPGALNNEQYF
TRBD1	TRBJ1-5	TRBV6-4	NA	TGTGCCAGCAGTGAAGCCCGGGACAGGGGAGGCCAGCCCCAGCATTTT	CASSEARDRGGQPQHF
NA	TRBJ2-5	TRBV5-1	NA	TGCGCCAGCAGCTTAATGACAGGAGAGACCCAGTACTTC	CASSLMTGETQYF
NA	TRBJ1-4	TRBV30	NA	TGTGCCGTATCCGGGACCCGAGGTGGAAAACTGTTTTTT	CAVSGTRGGKLFF